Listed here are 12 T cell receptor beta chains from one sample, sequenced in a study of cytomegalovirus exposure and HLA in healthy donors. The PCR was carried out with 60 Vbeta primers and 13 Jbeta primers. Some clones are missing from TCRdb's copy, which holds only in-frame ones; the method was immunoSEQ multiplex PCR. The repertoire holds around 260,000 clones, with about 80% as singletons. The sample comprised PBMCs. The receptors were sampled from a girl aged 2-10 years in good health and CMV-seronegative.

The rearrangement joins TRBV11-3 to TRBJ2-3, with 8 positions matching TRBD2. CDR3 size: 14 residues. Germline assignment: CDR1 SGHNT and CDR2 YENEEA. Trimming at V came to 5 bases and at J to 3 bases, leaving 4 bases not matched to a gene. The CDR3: CASSQTSATDTQYF. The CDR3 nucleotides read TGTGCCAGCAGCCAGACTAGCGCAACAGATACGCAGTATTTT. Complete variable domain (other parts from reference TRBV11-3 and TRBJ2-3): EAGVVQSPRYKIIEKKQPVAFWCNPISGHNTLYWYLQNLGQGPELLIRYENEEAVDDSQLPKDRFSAERLKGVDSTLKIQPAELGDSAVYLCASSQTSATDTQYFGPGTRLTVL.

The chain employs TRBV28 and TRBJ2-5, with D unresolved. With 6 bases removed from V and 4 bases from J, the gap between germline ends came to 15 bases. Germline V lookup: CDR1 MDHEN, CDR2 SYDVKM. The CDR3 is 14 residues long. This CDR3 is CASRSRESRETQYF. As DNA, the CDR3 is TGTGCCAGCAGATCTAGAGAAAGTAGAGAGACCCAGTACTTC.

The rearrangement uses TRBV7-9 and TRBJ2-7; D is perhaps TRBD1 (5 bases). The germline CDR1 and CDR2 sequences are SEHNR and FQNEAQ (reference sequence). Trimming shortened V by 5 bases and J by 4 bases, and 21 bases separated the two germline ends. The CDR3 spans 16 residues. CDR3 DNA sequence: TGTGCCAGCAGCCTCCACCCTGGGGCTTCCGTTTACGAGCAGTACTTC. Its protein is CASSLHPGASVYEQYF.

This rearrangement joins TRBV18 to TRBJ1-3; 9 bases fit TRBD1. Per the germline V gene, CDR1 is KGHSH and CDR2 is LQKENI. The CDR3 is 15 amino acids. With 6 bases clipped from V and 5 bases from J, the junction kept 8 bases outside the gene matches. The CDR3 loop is CASSPGQGPRNTIYF. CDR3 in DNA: TGTGCCAGCTCCCCAGGACAGGGGCCAAGAAACACCATATATTTT.

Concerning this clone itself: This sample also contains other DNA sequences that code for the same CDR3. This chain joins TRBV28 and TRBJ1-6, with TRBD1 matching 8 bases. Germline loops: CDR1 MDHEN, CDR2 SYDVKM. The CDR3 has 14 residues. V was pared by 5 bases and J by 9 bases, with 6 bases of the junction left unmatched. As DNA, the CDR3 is TGTGCCAGCAGTCTCGGACAGGGTGGTTCACCCCTCCACTTT. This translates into CASSLGQGGSPLHF.

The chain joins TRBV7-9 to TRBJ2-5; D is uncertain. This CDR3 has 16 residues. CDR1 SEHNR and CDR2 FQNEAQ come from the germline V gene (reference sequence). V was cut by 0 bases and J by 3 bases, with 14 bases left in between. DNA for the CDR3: TGTGCCAGCAGCTTAGCTGGAGTTAATCTAGAAGAGACCCAGTACTTC. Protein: CASSLAGVNLEETQYF. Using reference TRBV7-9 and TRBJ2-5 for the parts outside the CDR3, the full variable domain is DTGVSQNPRHKITKRGQNVTFRCDPISEHNRLYWYRQTLGQGPEFLTYFQNEAQLEKSRLLSDRFSAERPKGSFSTLEIQRTEQGDSAMYLCASSLAGVNLEETQYFGPGTRLLVL.

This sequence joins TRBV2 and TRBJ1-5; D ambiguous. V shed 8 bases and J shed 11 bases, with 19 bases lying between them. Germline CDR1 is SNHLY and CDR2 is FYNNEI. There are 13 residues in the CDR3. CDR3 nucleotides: TGTGCCAGCTTAGAAGAGAGCCTCGGGACCCAGCATTTT. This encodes CASLEESLGTQHF.

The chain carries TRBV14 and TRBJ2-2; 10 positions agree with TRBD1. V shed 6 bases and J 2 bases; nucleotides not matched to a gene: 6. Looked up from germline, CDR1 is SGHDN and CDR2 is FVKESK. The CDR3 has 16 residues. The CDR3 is CASRKTGGFNTGELFF. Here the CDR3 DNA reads TGTGCCAGCAGAAAGACAGGGGGCTTTAACACCGGGGAGCTGTTTTTT.

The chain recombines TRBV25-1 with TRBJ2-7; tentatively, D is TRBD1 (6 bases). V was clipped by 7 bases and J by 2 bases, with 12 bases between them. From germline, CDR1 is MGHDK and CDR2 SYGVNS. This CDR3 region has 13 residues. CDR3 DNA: TGTGCCAGCATGGACAGATATCCCTACGAGCAGTACTTC. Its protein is CASMDRYPYEQYF.

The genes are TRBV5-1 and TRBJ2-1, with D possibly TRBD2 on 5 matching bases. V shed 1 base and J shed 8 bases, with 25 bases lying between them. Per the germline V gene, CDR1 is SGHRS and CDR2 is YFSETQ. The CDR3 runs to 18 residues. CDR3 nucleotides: TGCGCCAGCAGCTTGAATGCGGTCGGGGAGCCCATGGGCGATGAGCAGTTCTTC. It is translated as CASSLNAVGEPMGDEQFF.

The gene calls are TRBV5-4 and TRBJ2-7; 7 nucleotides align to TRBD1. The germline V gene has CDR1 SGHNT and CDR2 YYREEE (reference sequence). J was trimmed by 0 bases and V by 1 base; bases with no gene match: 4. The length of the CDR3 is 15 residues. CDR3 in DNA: TGTGCCAGCAGCTTGCCGCAGGGGGTCTCCTACGAGCAGTACTTC. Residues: CASSLPQGVSYEQYF.

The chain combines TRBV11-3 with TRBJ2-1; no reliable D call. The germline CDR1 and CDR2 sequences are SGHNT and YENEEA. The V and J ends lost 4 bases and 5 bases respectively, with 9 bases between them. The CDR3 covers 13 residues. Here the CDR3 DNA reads TGTGCCAGCAGCTCACAACCCGACAATGAGCAGTTCTTC. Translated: CASSSQPDNEQFF.